A selection of T cell receptor beta chains follows, all from one sample in a study of cytomegalovirus exposure and HLA in healthy donors. Only in-frame clones appear in the TCRdb table, and some are missing; sequencing was by immunoSEQ multiplex PCR. The table has approximately 110,000 clones, 77% seen once; the top ten hold more than 10%. Material: PBMCs. The receptors originated from a woman in her thirties or forties in good health and CMV-seropositive. The conserved cysteine and the conserved F or W are not part of the CDR3 here. The order of the fields is CDR3 protein, V gene, CDR3 length, J gene.

CDR3: ASSPSNFRRGNEQF; V: TRBV4-1; length: 14; J: TRBJ2-1
CDR3: ASSLTTSSGELF; V: TRBV7-7; length: 12; J: TRBJ2-2
CDR3: ASSPSRTGGYGYT; V: TRBV18; length: 13; J: TRBJ1-2
CDR3: ASSLYSGGPNTQY; V: TRBV5-5; length: 13; J: TRBJ2-3
CDR3: ASSRPGQNSPLH; V: TRBV5-6; length: 12; J: TRBJ1-6
CDR3: ASSPPDRFDEQY; V: TRBV7-8; length: 12; J: TRBJ2-7
CDR3: ASSLAGQASNEQF; V: TRBV5-1; length: 13; J: TRBJ2-1
CDR3: ASSPGAGGPMGANVLT; V: TRBV5-1; length: 16; J: TRBJ2-6
CDR3: SVEDHRRGGNTEAF; V: TRBV29-1; length: 14; J: TRBJ1-1
CDR3: ASSLDRAEEQY; V: TRBV7-3; length: 11; J: TRBJ2-7
CDR3: ASSPRGGGRTGETQY; V: TRBV7-2; length: 15; J: TRBJ2-5
CDR3: ASSRSLGPGELF; V: TRBV21-1; length: 12; J: TRBJ2-2
CDR3: ASSPSPDTQY; V: TRBV7-6; length: 10; J: TRBJ2-3
CDR3: ASSGGHHYEQY; V: TRBV6-1; length: 11; J: TRBJ2-7
CDR3: ASSVFDSGSQGDTQY; V: TRBV9; length: 15; J: TRBJ2-3
CDR3: ASSYSMAGGPNTQY; V: TRBV6-5; length: 14; J: TRBJ2-3
CDR3: ASSRSTEGYEQY; V: TRBV27; length: 12; J: TRBJ2-7
CDR3: ASSLDQGGGQF; V: TRBV5-4; length: 11; J: TRBJ2-1
CDR3: ASRWDREYEQY; V: TRBV2; length: 11; J: NA
CDR3: ASSFGYSRDTQY; V: TRBV11-3; length: 12; J: TRBJ2-3
CDR3: AWTGPPAGHGNTGELF; V: TRBV30; length: 16; J: TRBJ2-2
CDR3: ASSSRVRETQY; V: TRBV11-2; length: 11; J: TRBJ2-5
CDR3: ASSPSGLAGVGNEQF; V: TRBV4-1; length: 15; J: TRBJ2-1
CDR3: ASSSSTSGTDTQY; V: TRBV5-1; length: 13; J: TRBJ2-3
CDR3: ASGPGQAQETQY; V: TRBV5-1; length: 12; J: TRBJ2-5
CDR3: ASRASGWRDEQY; V: TRBV2; length: 12; J: TRBJ2-7
CDR3: ASSPRTGTITEAF; V: TRBV18; length: 13; J: TRBJ1-1
CDR3: ASSELGGNPYNEQF; V: TRBV25-1; length: 14; J: TRBJ2-1
CDR3: ASNPGDRGNYGYT; V: TRBV28; length: 13; J: TRBJ1-2
CDR3: ASSLYSGNTIY; V: TRBV4-1; length: 11; J: TRBJ1-3
CDR3: ASSVEVATSTDTQY; V: TRBV9; length: 14; J: TRBJ2-3
CDR3: ASRMSGEPEQY; V: TRBV6-1; length: 11; J: TRBJ2-7
CDR3: ASSVAGGYGYT; V: TRBV9; length: 11; J: TRBJ1-2
CDR3: ASSLGAGPDTEAF; V: TRBV5-4; length: 13; J: TRBJ1-1
CDR3: ASSQVDTAYEQY; V: TRBV4-2; length: 12; J: TRBJ2-7
CDR3: ASSWGTGGASSGTDTQY; V: TRBV28; length: 17; J: TRBJ2-3
CDR3: ASSFGTSSSEQY; V: TRBV7-6; length: 12; J: TRBJ2-7
CDR3: ASSPTAATNEKLF; V: TRBV18; length: 13; J: TRBJ1-4
CDR3: ASSLGVTGVGNTIY; V: TRBV11-2; length: 14; J: TRBJ1-3
CDR3: ASSSTLALGYEQY; V: TRBV28; length: 13; J: TRBJ2-7
CDR3: ASSPGGEATNEKLF; V: TRBV5-4; length: 14; J: TRBJ1-4
CDR3: ASSARLAGVGNEQF; V: TRBV19; length: 14; J: TRBJ2-1
CDR3: ASSEGRGQVKNIQY; V: TRBV10-1; length: 14; J: TRBJ2-4
CDR3: SAVPGQGNEQY; V: TRBV29-1; length: 11; J: TRBJ2-7
CDR3: ASLEGTGGIALH; V: TRBV6-1; length: 12; J: TRBJ1-6